This entry concerns a single T cell receptor (beta chain). Its binding antigen is unknown. No much larger clone is present one base from it, and per-base qualities are unavailable. No immune events, such as infections, were documented for the healthy donors during the collection period. Time-dependent variance in a beta-binomial model of T-cell clone differential abundance was calibrated using healthy-donor blood repertoires as a training cohort. The training cohort was composed of some ten healthy donors, 3 female and 7 male. The donors were between roughly 29 and 70 years old, with an average age of approximately 45 years. Whole blood from each healthy donor was obtained from a commercial supplier and was collected at three time points roughly 14 days apart. For immunosequencing, genomic DNA was extracted from whole blood that had not been sorted. The data are from a study of identifying expanded T cells in peripheral blood (dated by TCRdb to the late 2010s). Context from the whole study: Four technical replicates, made by sequencing separate aliquots from the same pool of genomic DNA, were compared pairwise. What the work shows at the level of the full study, not this receptor alone: Both the number of clones called differentially abundant and the false-positive rate were significantly reduced by the beta-binomial model across all healthy-donor time intervals. In all healthy donors, the variance in clone template counts between samples taken roughly 14 days apart rose significantly as total template count increased. The authors expected that over much longer intervals, such as months to years, biological variance in healthy repertoires might increase even further. Between technical replicates the binomial model flagged approximately 1.3 differentially abundant clones, whereas over around two weeks the binomial model flagged about 15 and over approximately 4 weeks around 18.

TCRbeta CDR3 regions were profiled with the immunoSEQ Assay using bias-controlled multiplex PCR amplification of genomic DNA. The paper's data handling went like this. The absolute abundance of each unique TCRbeta CDR3 region was quantified after sequences were collapsed and filtered. Two models were used to test differential abundance: a binomial model (Fisher-equivalent) and a beta-binomial model that adds time-dependent variance fitted from healthy donors. Any clone with fewer than 5 combined templates was excluded, and a clone was called differentially abundant if its Benjamini-Hochberg FDR was below 0.01. The form v = (b*log(k)+a)^2 was used to model beta-binomial variance as a function of total template count across the two samples. Not all clones reach the TCRdb copy of this immuneACCESS table, which keeps in-frame sequences only. Checked studies attribute under half of the gap to unresolved V genes and leave the rest unexplained. That table gives V, J and clone size, and the DNA gave D and trimming. The sample contains approximately 91,000 clones, approximately 89% of them found a single time. The ten largest account for roughly 4% of the sample.

The germline ends are 13 bases apart after V is trimmed by 5 bases and J by 3 bases. The CDR1 and CDR2 encoded by the germline V gene are MNHEY and SVGAGI. The CDR3 goes from the cysteine to the phenylalanine over 15 residues. The read is trimmed to its CDR3 DNA, 45 bases read in frame from base 1. The sequenced sample consisted of blood. The chain is assembled from TRBV6-5 and TRBJ2-2; a tentative D call is TRBD1 (5 bases match). The TCR originated in a person between 18 and 75 years old in good health. The CDR3 region reads CASSPPRQYTGELFF. The bases are TGTGCCAGCAGTCCCCCCCGACAGTACACCGGGGAGCTGTTTTTT.